Listed here is a single T cell receptor beta chain. The clone's antigen remains unknown. Base qualities are missing; no much larger clone stands one base away. The receptor library was made with the immunoSEQ multiplex PCR assay. For the multiplex PCR, a mixture combining 60 forward primers for TCR Vbeta segments and 13 reverse primers for TCR Jbeta segments was used. A multiplex PCR assay on genomic DNA amplified the CDR3 region of rearranged TCR beta genes. On the Illumina HiSeq System, the amplified TCR beta libraries were sequenced as 87-base-pair reads. The original methods were these. In a later analysis, around 80 million unique TCR beta chains were counted across the 650 to 750 repertoires, and roughly 10 million of these chains were shared by at least two donors. Raw reads were error-corrected and collapsed into unique sequences with a nearest-neighbor algorithm that merged closely related sequences to remove PCR and sequencing errors. To assign V, D and J gene segments, CDR3 sequences were aligned to IMGT reference sequences. For a sequence to be retained, a match of at least six nucleotides was required to both a V gene segment and a J gene segment. A rearrangement counted as productive if the CDR3 had no stop codons and remained in frame with V and J, and every other rearrangement counted as non-productive. Following IMGT convention, CDR3 was defined as the stretch from the second conserved V-encoded cysteine to the conserved J-encoded phenylalanine. The earlier analysis of about 640 of the donors excluded any sequence lacking an unambiguous match to a single V gene segment. An earlier analysis of 450 to 650 of the donors called V segments functional above 56.7% productive rearrangements and segregating when the between-donor standard deviation exceeded 5%. A statistical classification framework was built to diagnose cytomegalovirus status from the catalog of TCR beta chain sequences. V and J gene assignment, in a later analysis, came from comparing TCR nucleotide sequences with IMGT/GENE-DB human TR gene sequences. In a later analysis, CDR3 sequences and most-parsimonious VDJ recombination scenarios were assigned using the TCRdist pipeline. In a later analysis, every TCR beta chain was defined by the combination of its CDR3 amino acid sequence and its V-gene family, and reads without a unique V-gene family were dropped. To address suspected cross-contamination and a sequencing artifact, a later analysis removed roughly 580 highly shared, low-generation-probability nucleotide sequences. For each public chain, a later analysis derived a clonal expansion index from normalized ranks of inferred template counts within each repertoire. In a later analysis, generation probabilities were computed with a VDJ recombination model fitted to out-of-frame rearrangements, and the resulting probabilities were checked against IGoR. A later analysis scored TCR-TCR, TCR-HLA and TCR-CMV co-occurrence with hypergeometric tests, applying a repertoire-size bias correction to TCR pairs. A later analysis estimated false discovery rates by permuting HLA or CMV assignments 20 times. In a later analysis, co-occurring TCRs were grouped with DBSCAN, and TCRdist sequence similarity was added when clustering was performed within HLA-allele-positive subsets. Repertoires with fewer than 30,000 or more than 120,000 public chains, plus five repertoires with anomalous nucleotide sharing, were excluded from co-occurrence clustering. Drawn from immuneACCESS, this table holds only the in-frame rearrangements with V and J called that TCRdb kept. Clones are partly lost; checked studies trace under half to an unresolved V gene and leave the rest unexplained. The V and J calls and clone size are taken from that table; D and trimming were inferred from the DNA. The sample contains roughly 78,000 clones, 65% to 70% of them found a single time. About 20% of the sample is held by the ten biggest clonotypes.

The CDR3, from cysteine to phenylalanine, totals 15 residues. CDR3 DNA only is kept here, 45 bases in frame from base 1. The CDR1 and CDR2 encoded by the germline V gene are SGHVS and FQNEAQ. Compared with germline, V lacks 6 bases and J lacks 6 bases; bases without a gene match: 9. The data were taken from a study of cytomegalovirus exposure and HLA in healthy donors (TCRdb year 2017). Background on the whole study: An earlier analysis of some 620 of the donors reported 276 Gb of sequence data and approximately 120 million unique TCR beta sequences obtained from some 170 million T cells. Roughly 300 gigabases of sequencing data and 80 million or so unique TCR sequences were included in an early release covering about 620 HLA-typed donors. Of the roughly 400 genotyped donors, 65% to 90% fell in the genetic ancestry cluster associated with self-reported Caucasian donors. The study was designed to test whether signatures of past pathogen exposure could be identified by cataloging public T cell receptors. Using immunosequencing, the study profiled T cell repertoires from approximately 700 subjects and related those repertoires to cytomegalovirus serostatus. Along with the approximately 700-subject first cohort, a separate validation cohort of over a hundred different subjects was used. The study combined high-throughput TCR immunosequencing, statistical association of individual TCRs with disease status, and machine learning to predict cytomegalovirus infection status. To study patterns of TCR occurrence, a later analysis re-analyzed previously published TCR beta repertoires from 550 to 800 donors and added high-resolution HLA genotyping. Rather than using new phenotypic data, the later analysis identified candidate immune exposures from TCR beta sequences and from how often those sequences occurred across donors. In an earlier analysis of 587 of the donors, high-throughput TCR beta sequencing was used to judge whether each TCR beta V gene segment behaved as functional or pseudogenic. Donor age, sex, ethnicity and CMV serostatus were compiled together with the repertoire data. A later genetic analysis took genome-wide SNP genotypes for about three fifths of the roughly 670 donors and used that subset as a discovery cohort. Every repertoire in the discovery cohort had been generated on one and the same sequencing platform. Class I and class II HLA loci were covered by the typing at four-digit resolution. Typing coverage differed by locus: A, B, C, DRB1 and DQB1 were typed in roughly 629-640 donors, DQA1 in about 510, DPA1 in nearly 610, and DPB1 in about 450. Because of strong linkage in the cohort, five DR-DQ haplotypes were treated as single units for association and clustering. Among 300 to 450 genotyped donors of the cohort, an average of approximately 230,000 unique TCR beta nucleotide sequences were sequenced per donor, around 20% of them non-productive.

The research as a whole found: Most TCR sequences were observed very rarely across donors, whereas some public TCRs were present in many individuals. Sequencing depth was assumed to be roughly uniform across donors in the presence/absence analyses, though that assumption may not hold. Because counts were too low, about 18 rarely observed V segments, including chromosome 9 orphons, were excluded from the earlier analysis of some 540 of the donors. HLA typing was unavailable for some donors at each locus, so association tests used only the typed subset. In the study, 150 to 200 TCR beta chains were listed as associated with cytomegalovirus. V-gene and J-gene trimming of TCR beta chains was associated with a missense DCLRE1C variant in a later genetic analysis, and the association was replicated in an independent cohort. Broadly in line with IMGT annotations, most TCR beta V segments showed up in productive rearrangements about 87% or about 30% of the time in an earlier analysis of several hundred of the donors. At a false discovery rate of 0.05, a later analysis linked 16,000 or so TCR beta sequences to specific HLA alleles. The classifier was reported to diagnose cytomegalovirus status with high specificity and sensitivity in both the original cohort and the validation cohort. The only immune exposure information available for the cohort was CMV serostatus. A later analysis reported that several top co-occurrence clusters appeared linked to parvovirus B19, influenza, CMV and Epstein-Barr virus. In a later genetic analysis, fewer N-insertions in productive TCRs were reported among donors in an Asian-associated ancestry cluster than the roughly 700-donor mean. A cluster of highly shared sequence variants was judged likely to represent a technical artifact of the sequencing pipeline. In a later analysis, HLA-associated TCR beta chains were found to be more clonally expanded and to have lower generation probabilities than equally common non-associated chains. Some IMGT-functional V segments, including TRBV6-2 and TRBV6-3, could not be distinguished by the 87-base-pair reads and were therefore excluded. According to a later analysis, TCR association rates differed among HLA loci, with DRB1 alleles showing the most associated TCRs and HLA-C alleles showing the fewest. Most CMV-associated TCR beta chains appeared to be HLA-restricted in a later analysis, and the HLA associations seemed to be driven largely by CMV exposure. This cohort had only TCR beta chains sequenced, and the lack of alpha or paired-chain data limited which features could be detected. Correlated functional status among segregating V segments might be attributable to linkage disequilibrium, but an unknown experimental factor could not be ruled out. It was suggested by the authors that the approach could potentially be generalized to other disease states and immunological phenotypes. A further reported finding was that TCR beta sequences accurately predicted the HLA-A and HLA-B alleles for most subjects in the first cohort. When HLA alleles, especially DR and DQ, strongly co-occurred, TCR associations were difficult to assign to individual alleles. In vitro tests confirmed that a few of the cytomegalovirus-associated TCR beta chains recognize cytomegalovirus antigens.

The cohort comprised 550 to 700 healthy bone marrow donors. Cohort members were all nominally healthy when sampled, although unrecorded immune exposures were likely present. The donor was CMV seropositive and was included in the group of about 290 seropositive cohort members. Each donor provided a peripheral blood sample, and peripheral blood mononuclear cells were used for TCR beta sequencing. The Qiagen DNeasy Blood Extraction Kit was used to extract genomic DNA from the blood cell samples. The TCR was taken from a man in his forties or fifties in good health and CMV-seropositive. The sequenced material came from PBMCs. This sequence uses TRBV7-8 and TRBJ1-5; TRBD1 fits 9 bases in the junction. The nucleotide sequence reads as follows: TGTGCCAGCAGGCTATCGACAGGGGGGAGTCAGCCCCAGCATTTT. This gives the protein CASRLSTGGSQPQHF.